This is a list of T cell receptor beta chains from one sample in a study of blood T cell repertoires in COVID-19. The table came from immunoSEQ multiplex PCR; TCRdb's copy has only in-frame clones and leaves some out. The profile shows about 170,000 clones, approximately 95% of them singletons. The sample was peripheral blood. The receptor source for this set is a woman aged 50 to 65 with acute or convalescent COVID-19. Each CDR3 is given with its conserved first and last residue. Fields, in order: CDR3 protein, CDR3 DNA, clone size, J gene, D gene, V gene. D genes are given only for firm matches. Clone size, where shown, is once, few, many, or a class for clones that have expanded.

CDR3: CAWSLVGLEAFF
DNA: TGTGCCTGGAGCCTCGTGGGCCTGGAAGCTTTCTTT
size: -
J: TRBJ1-1
D: -
V: TRBV30

CDR3: CASSSDRGEKLFF
DNA: TGCGCCAGCAGCTCGGACAGGGGGGAAAAACTGTTTTTT
size: -
J: TRBJ1-4
D: TRBD1
V: TRBV5-1

CDR3: CASSSPLRENQPQHF
DNA: TGTGCCAGCAGTTCCCCCCTACGAGAAAATCAGCCCCAGCATTTT
size: -
J: TRBJ1-5
D: -
V: TRBV28

CDR3: CASSLSGRHHEAFF
DNA: TGTGCCAGCAGTTTATCAGGCAGGCACCATGAAGCTTTCTTT
size: few
J: TRBJ1-1
D: -
V: TRBV27

CDR3: CASSPETGGRSGYTF
DNA: TGTGCCAGCAGCCCGGAGACAGGGGGAAGGAGTGGCTACACCTTC
size: -
J: TRBJ1-2
D: TRBD1
V: TRBV5-5

CDR3: CASGLGRSYEQYF
DNA: TGTGCTAGTGGTTTAGGTCGGAGCTACGAGCAGTACTTC
size: -
J: TRBJ2-7
D: -
V: TRBV12-5

CDR3: CASSSRRGTGEEKLFF
DNA: TGTGCCAGCAGCTCGAGGCGCGGGACAGGGGAGGAAAAACTGTTTTTT
size: -
J: TRBJ1-4
D: TRBD1
V: TRBV7-2

CDR3: CASSQAGSSYNEQFF
DNA: TGTGCCAGCAGCCAAGCGGGATCCTCCTACAATGAGCAGTTCTTC
size: -
J: TRBJ2-1
D: TRBD2
V: TRBV7-9

CDR3: CASSIGTGGEQYF
DNA: TGTGCCAGCAGCATTGGAACAGGTGGCGAGCAGTACTTC
size: -
J: TRBJ2-7
D: -
V: TRBV7-3

CDR3: CASSPLQGAYEQYF
DNA: TGTGCCAGCAGCCCCCTACAGGGGGCCTACGAGCAGTACTTC
size: -
J: TRBJ2-7
D: TRBD1
V: TRBV11-2

CDR3: CASSSGGIETQYF
DNA: TGTGCCAGCAGTTCTGGGGGCATAGAGACCCAGTACTTC
size: -
J: TRBJ2-5
D: -
V: TRBV27

CDR3: CASSFGLAGLSYEQYF
DNA: TGTGCCAGCAGTTTTGGGCTAGCGGGCCTCTCCTACGAGCAGTACTTC
size: few
J: TRBJ2-7
D: TRBD2
V: TRBV28

CDR3: CASSYEAGGVGNEQFF
DNA: TGTGCCAGCAGTTATGAGGCGGGAGGTGTAGGGAATGAGCAGTTCTTC
size: -
J: TRBJ2-1
D: TRBD2
V: TRBV6-2/TRBV6-3

CDR3: CASRETGGSNQPQHF
DNA: TGTGCCAGCAGGGAGACAGGGGGTAGCAATCAGCCCCAGCATTTT
size: -
J: TRBJ1-5
D: TRBD1
V: TRBV6-5

CDR3: CASSLSTGRIFNEKLFF
DNA: TGTGCCAGCAGCTTATCGACAGGGAGAATCTTCAATGAAAAACTGTTTTTT
size: -
J: TRBJ1-4
D: TRBD1
V: TRBV7-9

CDR3: CASSLHGFGTGDEQFF
DNA: TGTGCCAGCAGCTTACATGGATTCGGGACAGGAGACGAGCAGTTCTTC
size: -
J: TRBJ2-1
D: TRBD1
V: TRBV11-2

CDR3: CATSRVGQGRHEQYF
DNA: TGTGCCACCAGCAGAGTGGGACAGGGAAGGCACGAGCAGTACTTC
size: -
J: TRBJ2-7
D: TRBD1
V: TRBV15

CDR3: CASSQALAKNIQYF
DNA: TGTGCCAGCAGCCAAGCGTTAGCCAAAAACATTCAGTACTTC
size: -
J: TRBJ2-4
D: -
V: TRBV9

CDR3: CASSRSIVSGPYNEQFF
DNA: TGCGCCAGCAGCCGAAGTATCGTGAGCGGACCGTACAATGAGCAGTTCTTC
size: -
J: TRBJ2-1
D: -
V: TRBV4-3

CDR3: CASSLWEGAQHF
DNA: TGTGCCAGCAGCTTATGGGAGGGGGCCCAGCATTTT
size: -
J: TRBJ1-5
D: -
V: TRBV7-9

CDR3: CASSQGEGAGNEQFF
DNA: TGTGCCAGCAGCCAAGGCGAGGGGGCCGGCAATGAGCAGTTCTTC
size: -
J: TRBJ2-1
D: TRBD1
V: TRBV4-2

CDR3: CASSYDRDYTQYF
DNA: TGTGCCAGCAGCTATGACCGGGACTACACGCAGTATTTT
size: -
J: TRBJ2-3
D: TRBD2
V: TRBV7-2

CDR3: CASSVNRDTEAFF
DNA: TGTGCCAGCAGCGTAAACAGGGATACTGAAGCTTTCTTT
size: -
J: TRBJ1-1
D: -
V: TRBV11-3

CDR3: CASSLSGVRGYTF
DNA: TGTGCCAGCAGTTTAAGCGGTGTTCGGGGCTACACCTTC
size: -
J: TRBJ1-2
D: -
V: TRBV12-3/TRBV12-4

CDR3: CASSHRTGGVESNQPQHF
DNA: TGTGCCAGCAGCCACCGGACGGGAGGGGTTGAGAGCAATCAGCCCCAGCATTTT
size: -
J: TRBJ1-5
D: -
V: TRBV7-8

CDR3: CASSISTGTTNEKLFF
DNA: TGTGCCAGTAGTATATCTACAGGGACGACTAATGAAAAACTGTTTTTT
size: -
J: TRBJ1-4
D: -
V: TRBV19

CDR3: CASRSPGQGAYTQYF
DNA: TGTGCCAGCAGAAGTCCGGGACAGGGTGCGTATACGCAGTATTTT
size: -
J: TRBJ2-3
D: TRBD1
V: TRBV27

CDR3: CASSQDNWRLGTDTQYF
DNA: TGTGCCAGCAGCCAAGATAATTGGCGGCTGGGCACAGATACGCAGTATTTT
size: -
J: TRBJ2-3
D: -
V: TRBV4-2

CDR3: CATSRGDRDEQYF
DNA: TGTGCCACCAGCAGGGGCGACAGGGACGAGCAGTACTTC
size: -
J: TRBJ2-7
D: TRBD1
V: TRBV15

CDR3: CSVEASISGAINEQFF
DNA: TGCAGCGTTGAAGCTTCCATTAGCGGGGCTATCAATGAGCAGTTCTTC
size: -
J: TRBJ2-1
D: TRBD2
V: TRBV29-1

CDR3: CASSGRGLYTEAFF
DNA: TGTGCCAGCAGTGGTAGGGGGCTGTACACTGAAGCTTTCTTT
size: once
J: TRBJ1-1
D: TRBD1
V: TRBV25-1

CDR3: CSVLGSSGNTIYF
DNA: TGCAGCGTTTTGGGGAGCTCTGGAAACACCATATATTTT
size: -
J: TRBJ1-3
D: -
V: TRBV29-1

CDR3: CASSPQVNTEAFF
DNA: TGTGCCAGTAGCCCACAGGTTAACACTGAAGCTTTCTTT
size: -
J: TRBJ1-1
D: -
V: TRBV19

CDR3: CASSRLPRARGYTF
DNA: TGTGCCAGCAGCCGCCTACCCAGGGCGCGAGGCTACACCTTC
size: -
J: TRBJ1-2
D: -
V: TRBV3-1/TRBV3-2

CDR3: CASSPGLAGGDNEQFF
DNA: TGTGCCAGCAGCCCTGGACTAGCGGGAGGGGACAATGAGCAGTTCTTC
size: -
J: TRBJ2-1
D: TRBD2
V: TRBV7-2

CDR3: CASSPGGWGRLDQPQHF
DNA: TGTGCCAGCAGCCCAGGAGGTTGGGGGCGGTTGGATCAGCCCCAGCATTTT
size: once
J: TRBJ1-5
D: -
V: TRBV7-2

CDR3: CASSEIHAGELFF
DNA: TGCGCCAGCAGTGAGATTCATGCCGGGGAGCTGTTTTTT
size: -
J: TRBJ2-2
D: -
V: TRBV10-1

CDR3: CASTEGKGTRGIQYF
DNA: TGTGCCAGCACCGAAGGGAAGGGGACAAGGGGCATTCAGTACTTC
size: -
J: TRBJ2-4
D: -
V: TRBV6-5

CDR3: CASSLPGLAASTDTQYF
DNA: TGTGCCAGCAGCTTACCCGGACTAGCGGCCAGCACAGATACGCAGTATTTT
size: -
J: TRBJ2-3
D: TRBD2
V: TRBV7-9

CDR3: CASSPKAGGNTIYF
DNA: TGTGCCAGCTCACCAAAGGCAGGCGGAAACACCATATATTTT
size: -
J: TRBJ1-3
D: -
V: TRBV18